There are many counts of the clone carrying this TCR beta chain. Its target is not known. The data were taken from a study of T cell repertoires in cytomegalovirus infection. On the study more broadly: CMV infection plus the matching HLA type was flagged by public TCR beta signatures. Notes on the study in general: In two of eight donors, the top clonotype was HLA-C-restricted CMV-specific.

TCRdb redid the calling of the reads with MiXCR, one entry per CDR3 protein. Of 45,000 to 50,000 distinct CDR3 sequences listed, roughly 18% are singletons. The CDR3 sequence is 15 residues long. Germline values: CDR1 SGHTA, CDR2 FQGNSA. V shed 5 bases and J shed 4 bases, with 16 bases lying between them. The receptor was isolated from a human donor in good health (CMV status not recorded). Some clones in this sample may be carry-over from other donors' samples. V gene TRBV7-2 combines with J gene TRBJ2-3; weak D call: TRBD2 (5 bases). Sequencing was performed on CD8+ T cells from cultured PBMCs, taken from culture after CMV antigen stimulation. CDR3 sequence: CASSAPGIYPDTQYF. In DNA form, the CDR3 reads TGTGCCAGCAGCGCCCCCGGGATTTATCCAGATACGCAGTATTTT. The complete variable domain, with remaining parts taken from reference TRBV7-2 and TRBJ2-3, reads GAGVSQSPSNKVTEKGKDVELRCDPISGHTALYWYRQSLGQGLEFLIYFQGNSAPDKSGLPSDRFSAERTGGSVSTLTIQRTQQEDSAVYLCASSAPGIYPDTQYFGPGTRLTVL.